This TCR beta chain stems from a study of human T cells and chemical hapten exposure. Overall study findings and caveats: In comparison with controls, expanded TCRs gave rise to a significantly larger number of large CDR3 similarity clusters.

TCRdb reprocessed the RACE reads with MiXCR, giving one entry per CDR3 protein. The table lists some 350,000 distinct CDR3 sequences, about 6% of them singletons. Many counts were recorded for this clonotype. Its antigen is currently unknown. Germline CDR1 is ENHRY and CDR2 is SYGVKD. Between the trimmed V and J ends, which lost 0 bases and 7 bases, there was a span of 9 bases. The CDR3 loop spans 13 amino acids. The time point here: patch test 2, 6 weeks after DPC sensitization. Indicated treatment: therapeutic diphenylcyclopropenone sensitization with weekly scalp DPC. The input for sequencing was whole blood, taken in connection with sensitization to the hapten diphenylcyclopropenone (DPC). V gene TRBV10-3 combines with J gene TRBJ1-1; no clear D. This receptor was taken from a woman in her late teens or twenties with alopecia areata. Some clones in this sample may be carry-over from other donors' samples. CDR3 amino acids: CAISESLAVEAFF. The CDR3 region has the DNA TGTGCCATCAGTGAGTCACTTGCTGTTGAAGCTTTCTTT.